This TCR beta chain was recorded in a study of blood T cells in healthy people across ages. A second PCR of about 6 to 12 cycles used a sample-barcoded 5' primer and a J-beta primer mix. Tags on each cDNA molecule came from a template-switch adaptor with 12 random nucleotides. TCRdb recomputed calls from the 5' RACE reads with MiXCR, one row per CDR3 protein. The table records some 1,500,000 distinct CDR3 sequences, about 45% of them present only once. This CDR3 has 13 residues. In germline, CDR1 is MGHRA, CDR2 YSYEKL. Deletions cut 4 bases from V and 5 bases from J, with 11 bases between. The TCR originated in a young woman in good health. This chain uses TRBV4-1 with TRBJ2-5; D unresolved. Sequenced material: blood. Here the CDR3 reads CASSPRPWETQYF. In nucleotides, the CDR3 is TGCGCCAGCAGCCCTCGGCCCTGGGAGACCCAGTACTTC.